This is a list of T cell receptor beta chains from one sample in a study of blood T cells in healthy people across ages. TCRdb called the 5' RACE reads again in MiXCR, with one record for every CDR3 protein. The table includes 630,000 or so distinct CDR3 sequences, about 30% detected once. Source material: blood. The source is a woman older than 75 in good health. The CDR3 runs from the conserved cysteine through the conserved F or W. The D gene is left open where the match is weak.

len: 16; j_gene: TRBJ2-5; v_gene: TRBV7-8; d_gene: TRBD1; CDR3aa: CASSIRTGGTQETQYF
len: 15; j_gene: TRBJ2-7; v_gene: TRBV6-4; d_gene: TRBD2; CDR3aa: CASSAATSGSYEQYF
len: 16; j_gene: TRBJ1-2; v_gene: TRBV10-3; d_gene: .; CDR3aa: CAISEKPGQSNYGYTF
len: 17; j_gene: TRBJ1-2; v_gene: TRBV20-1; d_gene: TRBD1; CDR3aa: CSARDGRSGQANYGYTF
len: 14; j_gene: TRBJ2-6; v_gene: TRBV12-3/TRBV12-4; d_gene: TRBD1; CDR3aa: CASGDSPGANVLTF
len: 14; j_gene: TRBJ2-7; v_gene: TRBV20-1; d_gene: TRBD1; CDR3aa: CSAQVPDRGYEQYF
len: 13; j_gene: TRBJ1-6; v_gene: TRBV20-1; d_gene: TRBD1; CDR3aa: CSARDRGDSPLHF
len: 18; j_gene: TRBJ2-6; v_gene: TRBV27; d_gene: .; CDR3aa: CASSLSFGAGSGANVLTF
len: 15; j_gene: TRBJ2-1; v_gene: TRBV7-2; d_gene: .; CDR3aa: CASSLAYDRNNEQFF
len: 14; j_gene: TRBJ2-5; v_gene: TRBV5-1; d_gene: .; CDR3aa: CASSVLGTQETQYF
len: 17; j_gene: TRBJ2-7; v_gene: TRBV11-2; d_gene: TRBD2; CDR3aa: CASSLGPGGGTAYEQYF
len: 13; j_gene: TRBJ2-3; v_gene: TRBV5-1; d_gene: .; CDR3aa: CASSSGSTDTQYF
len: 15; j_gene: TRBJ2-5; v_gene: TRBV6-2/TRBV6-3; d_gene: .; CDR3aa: CASSRGQWREETQYF
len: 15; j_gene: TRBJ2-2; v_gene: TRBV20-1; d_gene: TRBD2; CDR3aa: CSARRSGGAAGELFF
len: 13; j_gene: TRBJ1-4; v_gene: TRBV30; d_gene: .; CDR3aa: CAWSVQANEKLFF
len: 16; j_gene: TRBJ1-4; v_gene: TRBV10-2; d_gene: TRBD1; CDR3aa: CASNGQGDATNEKLFF
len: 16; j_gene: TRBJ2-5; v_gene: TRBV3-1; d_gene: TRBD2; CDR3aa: CASSRLPAAGANEQYF
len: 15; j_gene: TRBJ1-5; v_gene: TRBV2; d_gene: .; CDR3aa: CASSEARRNNQPQHF